The T cell receptor (beta chain) described here comes from a study of cytomegalovirus exposure and HLA in healthy donors. As for the study in general: An earlier analysis found roughly 110 million unique TCR beta sequences from 150 million to 200 million T cells. Study conclusions and caveats: The study labeled 150 or so TCR beta chains cytomegalovirus-associated. A later analysis, which compared TCR beta chains of equal frequency, found the HLA-associated ones more clonally expanded.

PCR was performed using 60 Vbeta and 13 Jbeta primers. Here immunoSEQ multiplex PCR was the method, and the copy in TCRdb shows in-frame clones only, minus some. This sample has about 180,000 clones, with roughly 85% found just once. As concerns this clone: The antigen is unknown.

The sample consisted of PBMCs. This receptor was identified in a middle-aged woman in good health and CMV-seronegative.

The CDR3: CASTGEETQYF. CDR3 DNA sequence: TGTGCCAGCACAGGGGAAGAGACCCAGTACTTC. V and J are TRBV28 and TRBJ2-5; tentatively, D is TRBD1 (6 bases). CDR1 MDHEN and CDR2 SYDVKM come from the germline V gene. V was shortened by 7 bases and J by 3 bases, with 6 bases between the two germline ends. This CDR3 is built from 11 residues.